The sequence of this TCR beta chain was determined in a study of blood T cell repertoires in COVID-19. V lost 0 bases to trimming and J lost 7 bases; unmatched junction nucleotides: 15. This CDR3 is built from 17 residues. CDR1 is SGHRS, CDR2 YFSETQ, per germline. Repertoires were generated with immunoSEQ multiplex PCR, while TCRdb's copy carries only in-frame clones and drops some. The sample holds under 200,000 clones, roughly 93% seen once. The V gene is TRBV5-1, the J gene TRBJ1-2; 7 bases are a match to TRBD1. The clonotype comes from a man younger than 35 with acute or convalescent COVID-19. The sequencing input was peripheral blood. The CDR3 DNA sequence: TGCGCCAGCAGCTTGGGGGGAACCACTACAGGGGTCGGTGGCTACACCTTC. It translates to CASSLGGTTTGVGGYTF.